Listed here are 14 T cell receptor beta chains from one sample, sequenced in a study of shared clonotypes between healthy human individuals. The table came from immunoSEQ multiplex PCR; TCRdb's copy has only in-frame clones and leaves some out. This sample has 2 million to 2.5 million clones, with 85% to 95% found just once. Sequenced sample: naive CD4+ T cells from PBMCs. Stated subset: CD45RA+ positively selected. All receptors come from a man aged 18-30 years in good health. Some clones in this sample may be carry-over from other donors' samples.

The J gene is TRBJ2-5, the V gene TRBV18; 7 bases match TRBD2. Germline values: CDR1 KGHSH, CDR2 LQKENI. The CDR3 is made up of 15 amino acids. V shed 3 bases, J shed 2 bases, and the junction held 6 bases outside the gene matches. CDR3: CASSPRGGEQETQYF. DNA for the CDR3: TGTGCCAGCTCACCGCGGGGAGGGGAACAAGAGACCCAGTACTTC.

The rearrangement joins TRBV28 to TRBJ1-5; tentative D call: TRBD1 (5 bases). Germline CDR1 is MDHEN and CDR2 is SYDVKM. Deletions cut 3 bases from V and 1 base from J, with 13 bases between. The CDR3 is 16 residues long. This CDR3 reads CASSLFRATSNQPQHF. In DNA form, the CDR3 reads TGTGCCAGCAGTTTGTTCAGGGCAACAAGCAATCAGCCCCAGCATTTT.

The chain carries TRBV7-9 and TRBJ2-7; the D call may be TRBD1 or TRBD2 (6 bases each). Trimming stripped 2 bases from V and 6 bases from J, with 20 bases between. Per germline, CDR1 SEHNR and CDR2 FQNEAQ (reference sequence). This CDR3 comprises 16 residues. Here the CDR3 DNA reads TGTGCCAGCAGCTTACCCGGGGCCGGGGGCCGGGGCGAGCAGTACTTC. This sequence encodes CASSLPGAGGRGEQYF.

This rearrangement joins TRBV4-3 to TRBJ2-7, with a tentative D call TRBD1 (6 bases). Germline V CDR1 and CDR2: LGHNA, YSLEER. The CDR3 length is 14 residues. V was trimmed by 1 base and J by 9 bases, leaving 16 bases between them. The CDR3: CASSQGVGTSAQYF. The CDR3 bases are TGCGCCAGCAGCCAAGGGGTAGGGACATCCGCGCAGTACTTC.

The genes are TRBV6-6 and TRBJ1-3; no reliable D call. Germline V lookup: CDR1 MNHNY, CDR2 SVGAGI (reference sequence). Trimming removed 2 bases from V and 0 bases from J, with 8 bases in between. CDR3 length equals 15 residues. Here the CDR3 reads CASSYTDGSGNTIYF. CDR3 DNA sequence: TGTGCCAGCAGTTACACGGACGGCTCTGGAAACACCATATATTTT.

This clone was seen a single time. This chain links TRBV5-1 with TRBJ2-5; D possibly matches TRBD1 or TRBD2 (5 bases each). Trimming removed 4 bases at V and 6 bases at J, with 25 bases between. Germline V gene lookup returns CDR1 SGHRS and CDR2 YFSETQ. The CDR3 is made up of 17 amino acids. The CDR3 reads CASSPSGDLGDQKTQYF. In DNA, the CDR3 is TGCGCCAGCAGCCCCAGTGGGGATCTAGGGGACCAGAAGACCCAGTACTTC.

The chain links TRBV29-1 to TRBJ2-1; 10 positions agree with TRBD2. Per germline, CDR1 SQVTM and CDR2 ANQGSEA. CDR3 length equals 14 residues. The ends lost 1 base at V and 9 bases at J; junction bases unmatched: 6. The CDR3 DNA is TGCAGCGTTGAAGGTCGGCTAGCGGGAGTTGAGCAGTTCTTC. Its translation: CSVEGRLAGVEQFF.

The chain carries TRBV5-5 and TRBJ1-5; no clear D. V was pared by 0 bases and J by 0 bases, with 10 bases between. Germline loops: CDR1 SGHKS, CDR2 YYEKEE (reference sequence). CDR3 length: 16 residues. CDR3 residues: CASSLGRPYSNQPQHF. CDR3 nucleotides: TGTGCCAGCAGCTTGGGCAGGCCATATAGCAATCAGCCCCAGCATTTT.

V usage is TRBV5-1 and J usage is TRBJ2-3; D not resolved. CDR3 size: 16 residues. With 0 bases removed from V and 1 base from J, the gap between germline ends came to 12 bases. Germline CDR1 SGHRS, CDR2 YFSETQ. The CDR3, as DNA: TGCGCCAGCAGCTTGGGACGGAGTCCTGGCACAGATACGCAGTATTTT. Its translation is CASSLGRSPGTDTQYF.

The rearrangement links TRBV18 to TRBJ2-2; 13 nucleotides line up with TRBD2. Germline V lookup: CDR1 KGHSH, CDR2 LQKENI. Trimming at V came to 0 bases and at J to 3 bases, leaving 4 bases not matched to a gene. This CDR3 spans 18 amino acids. CDR3 DNA: TGTGCCAGCTCACCACCAACTAGCGGGAGGGCCCACACCGGGGAGCTGTTTTTT. Residues: CASSPPTSGRAHTGELFF. Full variable domain (rest looked up from reference TRBV18 and TRBJ2-2): NAGVMQNPRHLVRRRGQEARLRCSPMKGHSHVYWYRQLPEEGLKFMVYLQKENIIDESGMPKERFSAEFPKEGPSILRIQQVVRGDSAAYFCASSPPTSGRAHTGELFFGEGSRLTVL.

The rearrangement uses TRBV28 and TRBJ2-2; 8 bases are a match to TRBD2. Germline V gene sequence: CDR1 MDHEN, CDR2 SYDVKM. This CDR3 contains 17 residues. The junction had 12 bases not matched to a gene; V was cut back by 6 bases and J by 3 bases. CDR3 bases: TGTGCCAGCAGAGAATCTAGCGGGCGGGGGCACACCGGGGAGCTGTTTTTT. It encodes CASRESSGRGHTGELFF. The full variable domain, its missing parts supplied by reference TRBV28 and TRBJ2-2, is DVKVTQSSRYLVKRTGEKVFLECVQDMDHENMFWYRQDPGLGLRLIYFSYDVKMKEKGDIPEGYSVSREKKERFSLILESASTNQTSMYLCASRESSGRGHTGELFFGEGSRLTVL.

This chain links TRBV4-1 with TRBJ1-5; 9 bases are shared with TRBD1. Trimming at V came to 1 base and at J to 4 bases, leaving 5 bases not matched to a gene. The CDR3 consists of 16 residues. The germline gives CDR1 MGHRA, CDR2 YSYEKL. CDR3 in DNA: TGCGCCAGCAGCCAAGGGGGACAGGGACATAATCAGCCCCAGCATTTT. This encodes CASSQGGQGHNQPQHF.

This chain links TRBV11-2 with TRBJ2-6; D is unresolved. Germline V gene data show CDR1 as SGHAT and CDR2 as FQNNGV. The CDR3 sequence is 17 residues long. V lost 3 bases, J lost 0 bases, and 12 bases lay in between. The CDR3 loop is CASSFGSEYSGANVLTF. The CDR3 DNA is TGTGCCAGCAGCTTCGGGTCGGAGTACTCTGGGGCCAACGTCCTGACTTTC.

The chain combines TRBV28 with TRBJ2-2, with 8 bases identical to TRBD2. CDR1 is MDHEN and CDR2 is SYDVKM in the germline V gene. The CDR3 sequence is 15 residues long. The V and J ends lost 6 bases and 0 bases, in that order; junction bases with no gene match: 3. The CDR3 protein is CASRPGLANTGELFF. The DNA for the CDR3 is TGTGCCAGCAGGCCGGGACTAGCGAACACCGGGGAGCTGTTTTTT. Supplemented by reference TRBV28 and TRBJ2-2, the full variable domain reads DVKVTQSSRYLVKRTGEKVFLECVQDMDHENMFWYRQDPGLGLRLIYFSYDVKMKEKGDIPEGYSVSREKKERFSLILESASTNQTSMYLCASRPGLANTGELFFGEGSRLTVL.